This T cell receptor beta chain was obtained from a study of cytomegalovirus exposure and HLA in healthy donors. Findings and caveats of the study: When a later analysis compared HLA-associated TCR beta chains with equally common others, the HLA-associated chains turned out to be more clonally expanded and to have lower generation probabilities.

Vbeta (60) and Jbeta (13) primers were used in the PCR. Assay: immunoSEQ multiplex PCR; the TCRdb copy retains only in-frame clones and omits some. The table has 150,000 to 200,000 clones, roughly 78% seen once. The CDR3 contains 14 residues. The germline CDR1 and CDR2 sequences are MNHEY and SVGAGI. Trimming removed 4 bases from V and 10 bases from J, with 19 bases in between. Of note for this clone: Its target is not known.

This TCR was recovered from a woman aged 45-59 years in good health and CMV-seropositive. The chain couples TRBV6-5 to TRBJ1-1; D not certain. Sequenced input: PBMCs. This chain's CDR3 is CASSSQIGQELAFF. CDR3 nucleotides: TGTGCCAGCAGTTCTCAGATTGGCCAGGAACTAGCTTTCTTT.